This T cell receptor (beta chain) originates from a study of T cells after yellow fever vaccination. Overall study: Preparing low-cell-number fractions relied on SMART-Seq v4 Ultra Low Input.

The study made its TCR cDNA through 5'RACE template switching. That step introduced a universal primer site along with UMIs. TCRdb re-derived calls from the 5' RACE reads in MiXCR, one entry per CDR3 protein. The table records around 310,000 distinct CDR3 sequences, roughly 3.5% of them present only once. This clonotype was seen more than once but under ten times. The CDR3 has 15 amino acids. V lost 3 bases to trimming and J lost 0 bases, with 6 bases between them. Germline V CDR1 and CDR2: LGHNA, YSLEER. This sequence originates from a young man who received the YFV17D yellow fever vaccine. This chain joins TRBV4-3 and TRBJ2-6; D is uncertain. Material: PBMCs, obtained on the day of the yellow fever booster vaccination. In DNA form, the CDR3 reads TGCGCCAGCAGCCACAGGATCTCTGGGGCCAACGTCCTGACTTTC. Protein product: CASSHRISGANVLTF.